These 8 T cell receptor beta chains were all obtained from the same sample, sequenced in a study of early T cells in non-severe SARS-CoV-2 infection. One entry per CDR3 protein results from TCRdb running MiXCR on the 5' RACE reads. The table has 55,000 or so distinct CDR3 sequences, roughly 6.5% seen once. Sequences were obtained from whole blood. These TCRs come from an adult who was a healthcare worker with PCR-confirmed SARS-CoV-2 infection or an uninfected control (not recorded which).

In this sample, this clonotype turned up once. This may be a read error, as it is one base from a much larger clone. The chain has TRBV20-1 and TRBJ2-3; D not certain. Germline CDR1 and CDR2: DFQATT and SNEGSKA (reference sequence). This CDR3 region has 12 residues. V was cut by 4 bases and J by 4 bases, with 9 bases left in between. The CDR3 loop is CSATRDADTQYF. The CDR3 DNA sequence: TGCAGTGCTACGCGTGATGCAGATACGCAGTATTTT.

This clonotype occurred a few times. The chain carries TRBV12-3 or TRBV12-4 and TRBJ1-5; 8 bases map to TRBD1. Trimming removed 4 bases from V and 2 bases from J; junction bases left unmatched: 10. This CDR3 is built from 17 residues. CDR3 sequence (DNA): TGTGCCAGCAGTTCCTTCACAGGGGGAGTCGGCAATCAGCCCCAGCATTTT. The encoded protein is CASSSFTGGVGNQPQHF.

The V and J genes are TRBV20-1 and TRBJ2-1; a weak D match, TRBD2 (5 bases). The germline V gene has CDR1 DFQATT and CDR2 SNEGSKA (reference sequence). The CDR3 runs to 12 residues. CDR3 protein: CSFLEDYNEQFF. DNA for the CDR3: TGCAGCTTTTTGGAGGATTATAATGAGCAGTTCTTC.

The table lists this clonotype with a few counts. The V and J genes are TRBV28 and TRBJ1-5; unclear D gene. CDR1 is MDHEN and CDR2 is SYDVKM in the germline V gene. V shed 7 bases and J shed 7 bases, with 14 bases lying between them. CDR3 length: 13 residues. The CDR3 coding sequence is TGTGCCAGCAACGACCCTTTAGAGCAGCCCCAGCATTTT. This sequence encodes CASNDPLEQPQHF.

This clonotype was detected ten times or more. The J gene is TRBJ2-1, the V gene TRBV3-1; the D is unclear. The CDR3 sequence is 15 residues long. The V and J ends lost 0 bases and 0 bases respectively, with 6 bases between them. Germline V gene lookup returns CDR1 LGHDT and CDR2 YNNKEL (reference sequence). CDR3 protein: CASSQDQASYNEQFF. In nucleotides, the CDR3 is TGTGCCAGCAGCCAAGACCAGGCCTCCTACAATGAGCAGTTCTTC.

The V and J genes are TRBV20-1 and TRBJ2-1; 10 nucleotides line up with TRBD1. With V trimmed by 5 bases and J by 7 bases, 5 bases remained unmatched. CDR3 size: 13 residues. Germline V gene data show CDR1 as DFQATT and CDR2 as SNEGSKA (reference sequence). The CDR3 nucleotides read TGCAGTGCTTCCGGGACAGGGGTGAATGAGCAGTTCTTC. Its protein is CSASGTGVNEQFF.

This clonotype was picked up many times. This chain connects TRBV7-2 to TRBJ2-1; D gene unclear. CDR3 length: 11 residues. Looked up from germline, CDR1 is SGHTA and CDR2 is FQGNSA. Trimming took off 1 base at V and 9 bases at J, with 4 bases between the two ends. The CDR3: CASSLGIEQFF. In nucleotides, the CDR3 is TGTGCCAGCAGCTTAGGTATTGAGCAGTTCTTC. Based on the CDR3 plus reference TRBV7-2 and TRBJ2-1, the full variable domain is GAGVSQSPSNKVTEKGKDVELRCDPISGHTALYWYRQSLGQGLEFLIYFQGNSAPDKSGLPSDRFSAERTGGSVSTLTIQRTQQEDSAVYLCASSLGIEQFFGPGTRLTVL.

This clonotype appeared many times. The V gene is TRBV20-1, the J gene TRBJ1-5; possibly TRBD1 for D (6 bases). The CDR3 is 17 residues long. Trimming removed 1 base at V and 0 bases at J, with 16 bases between. Germline V gives CDR1 DFQATT, CDR2 SNEGSKA (reference sequence). The CDR3 spells CSARVGQSGNSNQPQHF. CDR3 nucleotides: TGCAGTGCTAGAGTCGGACAGTCGGGGAATAGCAATCAGCCCCAGCATTTT.